These T cell receptor beta chains were read from a single sample in a study of cytotoxic CD8 clonotypes in ibrutinib-treated CLL. Here immunoSEQ multiplex PCR was the method, and the copy in TCRdb shows in-frame clones only, minus some. The sample lists roughly 63,000 clones; less than 60% were seen once. Sequencing was performed on PBMCs, taken after 12 months of ibrutinib treatment. The receptors were gathered from a human donor with chronic lymphocytic leukemia. The CDR3 runs from the conserved cysteine through the conserved F or W. A D gene is named only where the DNA matches it firmly. The listing skips clone size in some rows; elsewhere it reads once, few, many or a size class.

>.|TRBJ2-7|many|TRBV5-1
CASSPSHFHEQYF
TGCGCCAGCAGCCCGTCACATTTTCACGAGCAGTACTTC
>.|TRBJ2-1|.|TRBV7-9
CASSPLNRNEQFF
TGTGCCAGCAGCCCTCTTAACCGGAATGAGCAGTTCTTC
>.|TRBJ2-3|many|TRBV2
CASSGDSDTDTQYF
TGTGCCAGCAGTGGGGACTCGGACACAGATACGCAGTATTTT
>.|TRBJ2-3|.|TRBV25-1
CASSDTGHTDTQYF
TGTGCCAGCAGTGACACAGGTCACACGGATACGCAGTATTTT
>.|TRBJ1-2|.|TRBV4-3
CASSLPGYTF
TGCGCCAGCAGCCTCCCGGGCTACACCTTC
>.|TRBJ2-3|few|TRBV9
CASSVEPGGSTDTQYF
TGTGCCAGCAGCGTAGAACCTGGCGGAAGCACAGATACGCAGTATTTT
>.|TRBJ1-4|.|TRBV7-9
CASSRDTPNEKLFF
TGTGCCAGCAGCCGCGACACCCCGAATGAAAAACTGTTTTTT
>.|TRBJ2-1|.|TRBV18
CASSDPMRSEQFF
TGTGCCAGCTCAGACCCCATGCGTAGTGAGCAGTTCTTC
>.|TRBJ2-5|.|TRBV18
CASSREETQYF
TGTGCCAGCTCACGCGAAGAGACCCAGTACTTC
>.|TRBJ1-5|.|TRBV18
CASSPWANQPQHF
TGTGCCAGCTCACCATGGGCAAATCAGCCCCAGCATTTT
>TRBD2|TRBJ2-1|few|TRBV18
CASSPERERYNEQFF
TGTGCCAGCTCACCCGAGCGGGAGAGGTACAATGAGCAGTTCTTC
>.|TRBJ1-1|once|TRBV28
CASSSVNTEAFF
TGTGCCAGCAGTTCGGTGAACACTGAAGCTTTCTTT
>TRBD2|TRBJ2-3|.|TRBV28
CASSLGALAGTSNTQYF
TGTGCCAGCAGTTTAGGGGCCCTAGCGGGAACGTCAAATACGCAGTATTTT